The clone carrying this T cell receptor (beta chain) was detected only once. Its cognate antigen is unknown. This specimen comes from a study of cytotoxic CD8 clonotypes in ibrutinib-treated CLL. Background on the study: Enrolment comprised about 10 relapsed/refractory and more than 14 treatment-naive patients; under 18 were IGHV unmutated. Whole-study results and caveats: While tracking circulating CD8+ T-cell counts, baseline clonality exceeded that of age-matched healthy donors. Rare overall, public clonotypes shrank or held steady under therapy.

Generated by immunoSEQ multiplex PCR, the TCRdb table keeps only in-frame clones and is missing some. In the table there are about 160,000 clones, over 75% of which are singletons. PBMCs were cryopreserved, and roughly 2.1 micrograms of genomic DNA from them went into TCR beta libraries. V trimming: 2 bases; J trimming: 6 bases; junction bases outside the gene matches: 10. CDR3 length: 14 residues. Looked up from germline, CDR1 is GTSNPN and CDR2 is SVGIG (reference sequence). V is TRBV30 and J is TRBJ2-7; 7 bases are a match to TRBD1. The TCR comes from a human donor with chronic lymphocytic leukemia. Sequences were derived from PBMCs, sampled at disease progression, from a patient treated with ibrutinib. The CDR3 nucleotides are TGTGCCTGGAGTCCCTCGGGGACAGATTTCGAGCAGTACTTC. Protein sequence: CAWSPSGTDFEQYF.